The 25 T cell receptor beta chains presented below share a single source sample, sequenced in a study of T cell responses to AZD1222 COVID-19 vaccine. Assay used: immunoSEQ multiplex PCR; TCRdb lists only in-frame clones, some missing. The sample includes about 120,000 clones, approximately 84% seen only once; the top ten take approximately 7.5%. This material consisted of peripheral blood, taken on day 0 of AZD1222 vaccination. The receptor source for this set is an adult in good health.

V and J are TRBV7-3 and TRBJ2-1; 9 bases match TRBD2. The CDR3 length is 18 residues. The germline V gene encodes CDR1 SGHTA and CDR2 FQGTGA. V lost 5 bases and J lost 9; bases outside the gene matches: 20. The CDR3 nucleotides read TGTGCCAGCAGCCAATACCCACCGGGACGCGGGAGGGATGGTGAGCAGTTCTTC. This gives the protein CASSQYPPGRGRDGEQFF.

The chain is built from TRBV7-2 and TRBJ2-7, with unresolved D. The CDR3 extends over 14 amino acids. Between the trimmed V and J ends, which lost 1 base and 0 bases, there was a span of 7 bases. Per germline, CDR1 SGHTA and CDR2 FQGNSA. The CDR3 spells CASSLVFFSYEQYF. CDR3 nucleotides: TGTGCCAGCAGCTTAGTTTTTTTCTCCTACGAGCAGTACTTC.

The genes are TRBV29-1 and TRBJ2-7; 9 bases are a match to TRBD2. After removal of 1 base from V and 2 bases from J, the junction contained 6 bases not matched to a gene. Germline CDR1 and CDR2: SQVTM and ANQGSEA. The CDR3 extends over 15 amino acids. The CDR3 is CSVEGSGRSPYEQYF. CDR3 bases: TGCAGCGTTGAAGGGAGCGGGAGGTCACCCTACGAGCAGTACTTC.

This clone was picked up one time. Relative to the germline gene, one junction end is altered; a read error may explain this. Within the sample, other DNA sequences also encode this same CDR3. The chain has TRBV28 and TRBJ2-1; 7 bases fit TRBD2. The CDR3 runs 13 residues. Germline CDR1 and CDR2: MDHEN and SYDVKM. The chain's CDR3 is CASSLLADNEQFF. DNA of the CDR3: TGTGCTAGCAGTTTGCTAGCGGACAATGAGCAGTTCTTC.

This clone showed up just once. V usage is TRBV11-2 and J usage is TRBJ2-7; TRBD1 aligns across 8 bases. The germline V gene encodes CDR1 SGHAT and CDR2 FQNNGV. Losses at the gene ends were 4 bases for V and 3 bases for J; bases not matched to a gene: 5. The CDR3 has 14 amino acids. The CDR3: CASSSPGQGYEQYF. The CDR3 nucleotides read TGTGCCAGCAGCTCCCCCGGACAGGGCTACGAGCAGTACTTC.

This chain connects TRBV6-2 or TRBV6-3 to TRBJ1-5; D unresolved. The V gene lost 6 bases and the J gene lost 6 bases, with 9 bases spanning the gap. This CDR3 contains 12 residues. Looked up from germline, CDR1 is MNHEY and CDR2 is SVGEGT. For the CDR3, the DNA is TGTGCCAGCAGCCTACGGCGTCAGCCCCAGCATTTT. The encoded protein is CASSLRRQPQHF.

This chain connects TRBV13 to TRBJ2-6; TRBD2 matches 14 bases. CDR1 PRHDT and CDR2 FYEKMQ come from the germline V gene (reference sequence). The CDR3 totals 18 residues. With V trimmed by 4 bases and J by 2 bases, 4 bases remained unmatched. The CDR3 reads CASSYGLAGGPGANVLTF. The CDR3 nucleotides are TGTGCCAGCAGCTACGGACTAGCGGGAGGCCCTGGGGCCAACGTCCTGACTTTC. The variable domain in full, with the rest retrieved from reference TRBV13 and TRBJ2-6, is AAGVIQSPRHLIKEKRETATLKCYPIPRHDTVYWYQQGPGQDPQFLISFYEKMQSDKGSIPDRFSAQQFSDYHSELNMSSLELGDSALYFCASSYGLAGGPGANVLTFGAGSRLTVL.

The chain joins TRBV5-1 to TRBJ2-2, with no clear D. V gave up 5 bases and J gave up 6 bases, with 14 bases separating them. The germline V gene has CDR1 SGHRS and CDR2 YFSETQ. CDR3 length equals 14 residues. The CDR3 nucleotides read TGCGCCAGCAGTTCCCCAGTTAACGCCGGGGAGCTGTTTTTT. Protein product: CASSSPVNAGELFF.

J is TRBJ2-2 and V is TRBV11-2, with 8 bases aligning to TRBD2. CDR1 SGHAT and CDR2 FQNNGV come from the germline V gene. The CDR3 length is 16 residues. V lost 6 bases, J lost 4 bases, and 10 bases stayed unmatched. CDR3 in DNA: TGTGCCAGCAGATCCTTCAGACTAGCGCTCACCGGGGAGCTGTTTTTT. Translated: CASRSFRLALTGELFF.

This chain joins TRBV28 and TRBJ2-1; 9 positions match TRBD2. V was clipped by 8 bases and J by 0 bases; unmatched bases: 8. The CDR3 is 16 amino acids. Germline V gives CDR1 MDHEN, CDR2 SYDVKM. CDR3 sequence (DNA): TGTGCCAGCTCGGGTGCTAGCGGGGTCTCCTACAATGAGCAGTTCTTC. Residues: CASSGASGVSYNEQFF.

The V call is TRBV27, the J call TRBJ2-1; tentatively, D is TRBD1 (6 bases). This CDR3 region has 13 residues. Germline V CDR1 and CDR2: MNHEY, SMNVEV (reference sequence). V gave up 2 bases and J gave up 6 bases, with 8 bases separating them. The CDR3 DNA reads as TGTGCCAGCAGTTTAAACAGGGCCAATGAGCAGTTCTTC. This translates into CASSLNRANEQFF.

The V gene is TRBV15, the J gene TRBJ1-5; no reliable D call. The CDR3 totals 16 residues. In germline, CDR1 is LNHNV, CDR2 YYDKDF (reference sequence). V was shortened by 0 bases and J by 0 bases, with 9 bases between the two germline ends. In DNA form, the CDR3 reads TGTGCCACCAGCAGAGAGGCCGACTATAGCAATCAGCCCCAGCATTTT. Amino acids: CATSREADYSNQPQHF.

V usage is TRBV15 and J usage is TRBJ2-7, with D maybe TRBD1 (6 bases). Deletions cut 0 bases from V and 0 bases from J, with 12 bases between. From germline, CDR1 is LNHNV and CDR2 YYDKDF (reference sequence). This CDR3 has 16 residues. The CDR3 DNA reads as TGTGCCACCAGCAGAGATTCCCAGGGGCCCTCCTACGAGCAGTACTTC. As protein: CATSRDSQGPSYEQYF.

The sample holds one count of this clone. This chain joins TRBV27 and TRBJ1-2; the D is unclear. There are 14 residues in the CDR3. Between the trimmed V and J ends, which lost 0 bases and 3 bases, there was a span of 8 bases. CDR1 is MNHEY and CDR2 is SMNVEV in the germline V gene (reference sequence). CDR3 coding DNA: TGTGCCAGCAGTTTATCCGGGCAGGACTATGGCTACACCTTC. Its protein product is CASSLSGQDYGYTF.

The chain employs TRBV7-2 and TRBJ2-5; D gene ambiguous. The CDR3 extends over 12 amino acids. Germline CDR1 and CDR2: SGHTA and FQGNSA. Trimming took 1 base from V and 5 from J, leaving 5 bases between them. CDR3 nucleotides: TGTGCCAGCAGCTTAGGGAAGGAGACCCAGTACTTC. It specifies CASSLGKETQYF.

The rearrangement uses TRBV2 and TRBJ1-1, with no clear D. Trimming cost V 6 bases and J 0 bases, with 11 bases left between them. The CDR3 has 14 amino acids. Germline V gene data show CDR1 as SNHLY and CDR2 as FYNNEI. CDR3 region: CASRLETMNTEAFF. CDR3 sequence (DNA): TGTGCCAGCAGACTAGAGACCATGAACACTGAAGCTTTCTTT. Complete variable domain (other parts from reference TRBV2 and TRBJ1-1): EPEVTQTPSHQVTQMGQEVILRCVPISNHLYFYWYRQILGQKVEFLVSFYNNEISEKSEIFDDQFSVERPDGSNFTLKIRSTKLEDSAMYFCASRLETMNTEAFFGQGTRLTVV.

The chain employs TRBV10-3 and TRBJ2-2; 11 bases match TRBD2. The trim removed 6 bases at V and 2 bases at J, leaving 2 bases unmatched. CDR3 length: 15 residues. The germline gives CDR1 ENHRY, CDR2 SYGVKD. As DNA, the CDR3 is TGTGCCATCAGCCTAGCGGGAGGAAACACCGGGGAGCTGTTTTTT. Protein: CAISLAGGNTGELFF.

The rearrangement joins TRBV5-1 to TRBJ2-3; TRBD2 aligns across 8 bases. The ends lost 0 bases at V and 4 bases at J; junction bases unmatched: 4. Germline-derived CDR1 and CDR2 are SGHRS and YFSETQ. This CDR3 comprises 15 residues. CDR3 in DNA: TGCGCCAGCAGCTTGGCAGCGGGAGTCTCAGATACGCAGTATTTT. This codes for CASSLAAGVSDTQYF.

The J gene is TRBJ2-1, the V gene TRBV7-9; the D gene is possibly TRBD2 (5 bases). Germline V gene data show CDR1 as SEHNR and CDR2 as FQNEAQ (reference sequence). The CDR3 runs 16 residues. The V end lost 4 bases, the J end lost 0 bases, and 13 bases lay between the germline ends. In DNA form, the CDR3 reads TGTGCCAGCAGCTCCCTCCGGGGAAGCTCCTACAATGAGCAGTTCTTC. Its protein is CASSSLRGSSYNEQFF.

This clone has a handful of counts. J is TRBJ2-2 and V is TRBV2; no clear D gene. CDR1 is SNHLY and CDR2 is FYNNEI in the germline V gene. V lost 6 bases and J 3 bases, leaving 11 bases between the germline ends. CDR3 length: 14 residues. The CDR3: CASSPRGDTGELFF. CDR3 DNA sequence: TGTGCCAGCAGCCCCCGCGGCGACACCGGGGAGCTGTTTTTT.

For the CDR3, the DNA is TGTGCCAGCAGCGTAGCCGTAAACTCTGGAAACACCATATATTTT. Translated: CASSVAVNSGNTIYF. The chain uses TRBV9 and TRBJ1-3, with no clear D. This CDR3 is 15 amino acids long. V was clipped by 0 bases and J by 0 bases, with 7 bases between them. Germline CDR1 and CDR2: SGDLS and YYNGEE.

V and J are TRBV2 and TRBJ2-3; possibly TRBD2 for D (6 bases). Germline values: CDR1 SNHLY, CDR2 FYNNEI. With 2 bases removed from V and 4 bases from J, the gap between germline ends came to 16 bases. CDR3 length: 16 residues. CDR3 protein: CASSERNQGGADTQYF. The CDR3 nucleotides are TGTGCCAGCAGTGAAAGGAACCAAGGAGGGGCAGATACGCAGTATTTT.

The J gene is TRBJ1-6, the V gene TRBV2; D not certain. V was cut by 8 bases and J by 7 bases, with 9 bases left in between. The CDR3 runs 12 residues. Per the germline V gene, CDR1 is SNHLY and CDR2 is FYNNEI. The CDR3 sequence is CASGSDNSPLHF. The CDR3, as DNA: TGTGCCAGCGGATCGGACAATTCACCCCTCCACTTT.

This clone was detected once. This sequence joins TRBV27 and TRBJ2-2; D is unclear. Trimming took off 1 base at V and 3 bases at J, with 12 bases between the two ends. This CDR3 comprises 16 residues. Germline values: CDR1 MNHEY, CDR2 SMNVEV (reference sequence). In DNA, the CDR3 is TGTGCCAGCAGTTTATATTCCAGTCTCCACACCGGGGAGCTGTTTTTT. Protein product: CASSLYSSLHTGELFF.

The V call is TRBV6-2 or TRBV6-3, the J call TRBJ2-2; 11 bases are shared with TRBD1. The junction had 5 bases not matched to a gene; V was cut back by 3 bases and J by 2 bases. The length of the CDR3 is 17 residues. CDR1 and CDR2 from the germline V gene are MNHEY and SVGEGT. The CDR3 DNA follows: TGTGCCAGCAGTTATCGGGGACAGGGGGTCAACACCGGGGAGCTGTTTTTT. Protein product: CASSYRGQGVNTGELFF.